The clone carrying this T cell receptor beta chain was detected only a few times. Antigen unknown. TCRdb redid the calling of the RT-PCR reads with MiXCR, one entry per CDR3 protein. The sample consists of about 540,000 distinct CDR3 sequences, 20% to 25% of them appearing once. The source of the sample is a study of response to subunit inactivated influenza vaccine. Overall study results and limits: Authors suggested that a seasonal influenza vaccination recruits few new T cells each time.

This CDR3 has 13 amino acids. V lost 6 bases and J lost 1, with 10 bases in between. Per the germline V gene, CDR1 is SGHRS and CDR2 is YFSETQ. Separately, the same data were catalogued under a study of T cells expressing NK-cell markers. That study adds: What made the TCR beta cDNA was 5'RACE template switching with UMIs. It was sorted CD3+CD56-NKG2C+, CD3+CD56+NKG2C- and CD3+CD56+NKG2C+ T cells that provided the TCR beta repertoires. One of eight sequenced donors was HCMV-seronegative; the other seven were seropositive. In roughly six donors, dominant CD3+CD56+NKG2C+ clonotypes ranked among the top 10 CD8+ clonotypes.

V and J are TRBV5-1 and TRBJ2-5, with D possibly TRBD1 on 6 matching bases. The starting material was CD4+ T cells sorted from PBMCs, obtained 11 to 12 days after vaccination. The clonotype was recovered from a man in his fifties or sixties who received an inactivated influenza vaccine. The CDR3 here is CASNWDTQETQYF. In DNA form, the CDR3 reads TGCGCCAGCAACTGGGACACCCAAGAGACCCAGTACTTC.